This record looks at one T cell receptor (beta chain) sequence and its context. This receptor's antigen is unknown. No per-base quality is available; no much larger clone lies one base away. The data stem from a study of shared clonotypes between healthy human individuals (TCRdb year 2020). About the study as a whole: Two women and a few men aged 18 to 49 years were included in the cohort. Different laboratories and diverse techniques were used to prepare libraries and sequence TCR repertoires, to increase sequencing depth and limit assay-specific biases. For each donor, CD4 naive and CD4 memory were each run on three plates, CD8 naive on two plates, and CD8 memory on one plate. Each donor's leukapheresis produced roughly between roughly 0.9 and 8.9 billion PBMCs. To estimate repertoire size and how much clonotype sharing occurs between individuals, the study deeply sequenced the blood TCR repertoires of a handful of healthy adults. The investigation overall reported the following: Because the study included a small number of donors, the genetic and exposure-history diversity represented was limited. Incomplete sequencing was indicated by rarefaction of sorted-subset datasets, despite the large sequencing depth. Naive subsets generally had larger estimated clonotype richness than memory subsets did. Sampling was restricted to blood, and TCR repertoires in tissues likely differ from the TCR repertoires found in blood. Pairwise subsampling led to the expectation that sequencing depth would affect the degree of clonotype sharing among donors. Compared with non-shared clonotypes, the clonotypes found in all four sorted-subset donors had higher generation probabilities. Across four donors, around 5% of naive CD4, over 3% of naive CD8, 2.3% of memory CD4, and over 0.35% of memory CD8 clonotypes were shared.

Using the deep immunoSEQ assay, TCR CDR3 regions were amplified from genomic DNA by multiplex PCR. Genomic DNA extracted from each cell subset was distributed evenly over all wells of several immunoSEQ 96-well plates, and each plate served as one replicate. Each replicate PCR for sorted subsets received around 0.2 ug genomic DNA, equal to some 32,000 T cell genomes. Purified libraries were measured with a Qubit 3.0 fluorometer, size-checked on a Bioanalyzer 2100, and measured again with the KAPA Library Quantification kit. Every immunoSEQ 96-well plate was sequenced on a dedicated single-read 150-cycle Illumina NextSeq 550 flow cell. The published analysis was carried out like this. Because the immunoSEQ output included only junctional sequences and no quality scores, the filtering could not be the same as the filtering used for full-length reads. Sequences were annotated with PyIR, a Python wrapper for IgBLAST v1.9, using IMGT germline references to assign V/J genes and CDR3. Reads were removed for weak V/J assignments (E-value above 1e-6), missing CDR3, stop codons, out-of-frame junctions, or ambiguous translated residues. V3J clonotypes were defined as sequences sharing an identical inferred V gene, J gene, and CDR3 amino acid sequence. To compute the percentage overlap between repertoires, the number of shared unique clonotypes was divided by the size of the smaller repertoire. Richness of each repertoire was evaluated using RTK rarefaction, the Chao1 estimator, and Recon v2.1 estimates of unobserved clonotypes. For all TCRbeta clonotypes obtained by the gDNA method from four donors, generation probabilities were computed with OLGA. Entries here come from immuneACCESS through TCRdb and include only in-frame sequences with V and J called. Some clones fail to appear in such tables; in the studies checked, an unresolved V gene covers under half of the shortfall, and the cause of the remainder is unknown. That table is the source of V, J and clone size, and D and trimming were worked out from the DNA. The sample table contains more than 1,200,000 clones; only one count was recorded for just under 99% of them. The ten largest clones add up to around 0.38% of the sample.

Healthy HIV-negative adults with no recently reported acute infections or vaccinations were included as donors. Every donor was a Caucasian adult living in Nashville, Tennessee, USA. Magnetic negative selection was used to enrich CD4+ T cells, after which naive cells were positively selected on CD45RA and the negative fraction became the memory subset. After blood collection by leukapheresis, PBMCs were isolated using Ficoll-Histopaque density gradient centrifugation and then cryopreserved in the vapor phase of liquid nitrogen. Analytical flow cytometry was used to check the purity and quantity of each magnetically sorted T cell population. Each sorted fraction had its genomic DNA isolated and then quantified by UV absorbance on a Nanodrop 2000c. The CDR3 has 16 amino acids, counting the end cysteine and phenylalanine. Only CDR3 DNA remains: 48 bases, in frame from the first base. CDR1 and CDR2 are read off the germline V gene as SGHTA and FQGTGA. Trimming takes 5 bases off V and 1 base off J; junction bases not matched to a gene: 7.

This clonotype was sampled from a man aged 30 to 45 in good health. Recombination joined TRBV7-3 with TRBJ2-1; 8 central nucleotides agree with TRBD2. The sequenced material came from naive CD4+ T cells sorted from blood. The cell subset or site tag for this specimen amounts to: CD45RA+ positively selected. This receptor has the CDR3 CASSESGSRSYNEQFF. The DNA reads TGTGCCAGCAGCGAGAGCGGGAGTCGTTCCTACAATGAGCAGTTCTTC.